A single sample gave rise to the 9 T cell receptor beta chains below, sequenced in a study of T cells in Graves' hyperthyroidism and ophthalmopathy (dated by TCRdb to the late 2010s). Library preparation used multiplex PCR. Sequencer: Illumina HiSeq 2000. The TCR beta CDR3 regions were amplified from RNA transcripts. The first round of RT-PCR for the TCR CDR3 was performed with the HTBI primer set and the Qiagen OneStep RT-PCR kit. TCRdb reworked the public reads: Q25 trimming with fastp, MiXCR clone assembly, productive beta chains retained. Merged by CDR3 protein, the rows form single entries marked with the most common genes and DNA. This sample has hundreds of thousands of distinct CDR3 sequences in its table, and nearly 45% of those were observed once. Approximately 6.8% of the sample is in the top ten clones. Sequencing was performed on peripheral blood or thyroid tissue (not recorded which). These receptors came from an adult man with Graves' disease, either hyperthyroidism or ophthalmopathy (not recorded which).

In nucleotides, the CDR3 is TGTGCCAGCAGTTCCCCTCTTAGGGGGGCATCATCCGAGCAGTACTTC. Its protein is CASSSPLRGASSEQYF. The rearrangement links TRBV6-5 to TRBJ2-7, with D perhaps assigned TRBD1 or TRBD2 (6 bases each). V was cut by 4 bases and J by 6 bases, with 22 bases left in between. Per germline, CDR1 MNHEY and CDR2 SVGAGI. The CDR3 spans 16 residues.

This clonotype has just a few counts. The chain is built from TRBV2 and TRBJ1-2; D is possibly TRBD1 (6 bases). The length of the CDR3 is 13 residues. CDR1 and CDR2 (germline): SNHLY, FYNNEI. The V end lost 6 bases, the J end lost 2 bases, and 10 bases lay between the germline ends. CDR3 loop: CASSGQQNYGYTF. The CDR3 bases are TGTGCCAGCAGCGGACAGCAAAACTATGGCTACACCTTC. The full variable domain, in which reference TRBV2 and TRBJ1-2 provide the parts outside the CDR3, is EPEVTQTPSHQVTQMGQEVILRCVPISNHLYFYWYRQILGQKVEFLVSFYNNEISEKSEIFDDQFSVERPDGSNFTLKIRSTKLEDSAMYFCASSGQQNYGYTFGSGTRLTVV.

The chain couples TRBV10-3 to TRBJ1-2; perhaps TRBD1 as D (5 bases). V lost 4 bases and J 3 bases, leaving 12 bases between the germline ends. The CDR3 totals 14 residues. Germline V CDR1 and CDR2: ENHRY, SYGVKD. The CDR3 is CAISARGRHYGYTF. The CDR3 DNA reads TGTGCCATCAGTGCCCGGGGCAGACACTATGGCTACACCTTC.

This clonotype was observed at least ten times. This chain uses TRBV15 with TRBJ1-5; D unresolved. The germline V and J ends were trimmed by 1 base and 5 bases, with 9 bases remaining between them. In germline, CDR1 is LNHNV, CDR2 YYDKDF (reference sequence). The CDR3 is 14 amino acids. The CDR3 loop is CATSRAGSDQPQHF. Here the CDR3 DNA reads TGTGCCACCAGCAGAGCAGGTTCTGATCAGCCCCAGCATTTT.

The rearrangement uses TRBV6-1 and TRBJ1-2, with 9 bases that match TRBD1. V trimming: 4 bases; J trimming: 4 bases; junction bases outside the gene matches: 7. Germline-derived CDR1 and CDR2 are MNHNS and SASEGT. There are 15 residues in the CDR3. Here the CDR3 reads CASSAPGQGTYGYTF. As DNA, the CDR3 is TGTGCCAGCAGTGCCCCGGGACAGGGAACCTATGGCTACACCTTC.

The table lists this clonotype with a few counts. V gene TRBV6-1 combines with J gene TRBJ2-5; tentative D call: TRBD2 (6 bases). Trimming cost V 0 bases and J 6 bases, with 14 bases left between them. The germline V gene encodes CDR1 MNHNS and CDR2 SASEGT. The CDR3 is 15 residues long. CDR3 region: CASSEAGGLGQTQYF. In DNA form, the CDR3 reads TGTGCCAGCAGTGAAGCCGGGGGTTTAGGGCAGACCCAGTACTTC.

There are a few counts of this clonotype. Here the CDR3 reads CSALVSSGRGDEQYF. In DNA, the CDR3 is TGCAGTGCCTTGGTCTCTAGCGGGAGGGGGGACGAGCAGTACTTC. This rearrangement joins TRBV20-1 to TRBJ2-7; 12 positions match TRBD2. V lost 6 bases to trimming and J lost 5 bases; unmatched junction nucleotides: 11. Germline values: CDR1 DFQATT, CDR2 SNEGSKA (reference sequence). The CDR3 loop spans 15 amino acids.

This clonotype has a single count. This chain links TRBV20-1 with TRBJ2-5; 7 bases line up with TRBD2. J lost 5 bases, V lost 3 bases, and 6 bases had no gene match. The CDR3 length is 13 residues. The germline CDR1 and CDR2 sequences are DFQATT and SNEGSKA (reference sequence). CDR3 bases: TGCAGTGCTAGGGTTTCAGCGGGGGAGACCCAGTACTTC. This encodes CSARVSAGETQYF.

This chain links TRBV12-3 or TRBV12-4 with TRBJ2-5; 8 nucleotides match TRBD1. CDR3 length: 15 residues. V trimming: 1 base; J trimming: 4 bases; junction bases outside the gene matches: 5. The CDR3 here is CASSLDAGGRETQYF. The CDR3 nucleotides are TGTGCCAGCAGTTTAGATGCAGGGGGCCGAGAGACCCAGTACTTC.